This TCR beta chain derives from a study of blood T cell repertoires in COVID-19. Study as a whole: COVID-19 samples, acute and convalescent, were from the United States, Italy and Spain. T cells, B-cell-depleted T cells, or PBMCs supplied cDNA or gDNA.

Original methodology: Using reference gene primer amplification, nucleated cell counts were estimated. Repertoires were generated with immunoSEQ multiplex PCR, while TCRdb's copy carries only in-frame clones and drops some. V and J calls and clone size are copied from that table; D and trimming were computed from the DNA. The sample records a few hundred thousand clones, about 83% being singletons. The origin of this receptor is a woman in her twenties or thirties with COVID-19, enrolled during active disease. Sequencing was carried out using peripheral blood.

In nucleotides, the CDR3 is TGTGCCAGCAGTGAATTCGCAGGCTCGTCGTACACTGAAGCTTTCTTT. Translating gives CASSEFAGSSYTEAFF. This chain connects TRBV6-1 to TRBJ1-1; D remains unclear. Per the germline V gene, CDR1 is MNHNS and CDR2 is SASEGT. V was shortened by 2 bases and J by 3 bases, with 16 bases between the two germline ends. This CDR3 comprises 16 residues.